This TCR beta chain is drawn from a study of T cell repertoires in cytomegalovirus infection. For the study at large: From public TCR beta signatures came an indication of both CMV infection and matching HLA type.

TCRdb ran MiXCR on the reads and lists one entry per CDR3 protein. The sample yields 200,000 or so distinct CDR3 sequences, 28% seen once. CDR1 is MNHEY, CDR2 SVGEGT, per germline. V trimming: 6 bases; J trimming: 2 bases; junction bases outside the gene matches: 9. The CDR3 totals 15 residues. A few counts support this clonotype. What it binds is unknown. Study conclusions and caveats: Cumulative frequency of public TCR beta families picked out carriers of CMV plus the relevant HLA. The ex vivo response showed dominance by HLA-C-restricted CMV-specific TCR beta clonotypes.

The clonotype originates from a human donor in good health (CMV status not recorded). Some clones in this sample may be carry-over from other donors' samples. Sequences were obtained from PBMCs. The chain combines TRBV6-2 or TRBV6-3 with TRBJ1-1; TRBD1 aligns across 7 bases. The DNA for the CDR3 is TGTGCCAGCAGCCGGGCGACAGGGAGAAACACTGAAGCTTTCTTT. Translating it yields CASSRATGRNTEAFF.